This is a list of T cell receptor beta chains from one sample in a study of OX40 agonist ivuxolimab in advanced cancers. The method was immunoSEQ multiplex PCR; TCRdb's version includes in-frame clones alone and lacks a portion of them. The table records approximately 79,000 clones, less than 90% of them present only once. The starting material was CD4+ or CD8+ T cells sorted from blood, obtained in a trial of the OX40 agonist ivuxolimab. These receptors came from an adult with an advanced solid tumor such as melanoma, head and neck, liver or kidney cancer. Each CDR3 is given with its conserved first and last residue. D genes are given only for firm matches. Size is omitted from some rows. Given values are once, few, many or a class for expanded clones.

clone_size	j_call	v_call	d_call	cdr3_nt	cdr3_aa
NA	TRBJ2-5	TRBV9	TRBD2	TGTGCCAGCAGCGGAGCGGGGGCCGGCGTGGAGACCCAGTACTTC	CASSGAGAGVETQYF
NA	TRBJ1-2	TRBV30	TRBD1	TGTGCCTGGAGCGCCGGACAGGGGGCCAGATACTATGGCTACACCTTC	CAWSAGQGARYYGYTF
once	TRBJ2-7	TRBV9	NA	TGTGCCAGCAGCCCCGCACCACACCAGTACGAGCAGTACTTC	CASSPAPHQYEQYF
NA	TRBJ1-1	TRBV19	NA	TGTGCCAGTAGTATAGAAAGGACGGCCCGTGAGAATGAAGCTTTCTTT	CASSIERTARENEAFF
NA	TRBJ1-5	TRBV6-5	NA	TGTGCCAGCAGAAGGGGGTCCTATAGCAATCAGCCCCAGCATTTT	CASRRGSYSNQPQHF
few	TRBJ2-7	TRBV11-3	NA	TGTGCCAGCAGTTACGGACTGTCCTCCTACGAGCAGTACTTC	CASSYGLSSYEQYF
NA	TRBJ2-7	TRBV6-5	NA	TGTGCCAGCAGGGCCCCGGGAGTCGGCGAGCAGTACTTC	CASRAPGVGEQYF
NA	TRBJ1-2	TRBV7-3	NA	TGTGCCAGCAGCTTAGATGGGGCGGACTATGGCTACACCTTC	CASSLDGADYGYTF
NA	TRBJ2-5	TRBV5-1	TRBD2	TGCGCCAGCAGGCAAGTAGGCGGGGGAGGAGAGACCCAGTACTTC	CASRQVGGGGETQYF
NA	TRBJ1-2	TRBV4-3	NA	TGCGCCAGCAGCCAAATCGGAAACGCTGGCTACACCTTC	CASSQIGNAGYTF
NA	TRBJ2-5	TRBV11-2	NA	TGTGCCAGCAGCTTAGGCTACACCCAGTACTTC	CASSLGYTQYF
few	TRBJ1-2	TRBV18	NA	TGTGCCAGCTCACCAATGGACCAGGGCCGGAGCTATGGCTACACCTTC	CASSPMDQGRSYGYTF
few	TRBJ2-6	TRBV18	TRBD1	TGTGCCAGCTCACTCGGGACAGAATATTCTGGGGCCAACGTCCTGACTTTC	CASSLGTEYSGANVLTF
few	TRBJ2-1	TRBV7-6	TRBD2	TGTGCCAGCAGCTTAGAATCGGGGGGGACCTTTTTGAATGAGCAGTTCTTC	CASSLESGGTFLNEQFF
NA	TRBJ2-1	TRBV19	TRBD2	TGTGCCAGTAGATGGGATCGGCTAGCGGGAGGAGCGGATGAGCAGTTCTTC	CASRWDRLAGGADEQFF
NA	TRBJ2-1	TRBV7-2	TRBD2	TGTGCCAGCTGGGACTACATATACAATGAGCAGTTCTTC	CASWDYIYNEQFF
NA	TRBJ1-1	TRBV7-2	NA	TGTGCCAGCAGCCTAGAGGACAGAAACACTGAAGCTTTCTTT	CASSLEDRNTEAFF
NA	TRBJ1-2	TRBV30	NA	TGTGCCTTCAAACTTTATGGCTACACCTTC	CAFKLYGYTF
NA	TRBJ2-5	TRBV5-1	NA	TGCGCCAGCAGCGGCAACAGCGCCCTCGGAGAGACCCAGTACTTC	CASSGNSALGETQYF
NA	TRBJ2-5	TRBV6-1	TRBD2	TGTGCCAGCAGCCCGTCGGGGGGGGCGTGGGAGACCCAGTACTTC	CASSPSGGAWETQYF
once	TRBJ2-5	TRBV5-1	TRBD2	TGCGCCAGCAGCTTTGCCGGGACTAGCGGGGGGTACCAAGAGACCCAGTACTTC	CASSFAGTSGGYQETQYF
NA	TRBJ1-3	TRBV10-3	NA	TGTGCCATCAGACCCGCAGGGCGCGGAAACACCATATATTTT	CAIRPAGRGNTIYF
NA	TRBJ1-1	TRBV6-5	TRBD1	TGTGCCAGCAGTCAGGGGGCTGAAGCTTTCTTT	CASSQGAEAFF
few	TRBJ1-2	TRBV4-3	NA	TGCGCCAGCAGCCAAGCCGGTTGGGGGCATTATGGCTACACCTTC	CASSQAGWGHYGYTF
NA	TRBJ2-1	TRBV15	TRBD2	TGTGCCACCAGCAGAGATCTGGGACTAGCACCCAATGAGCAGTTCTTC	CATSRDLGLAPNEQFF
NA	TRBJ1-2	TRBV5-4	NA	TGTGCCAGCAGCCCGGCGGGTGGTACATCTTATGGCTACACCTTC	CASSPAGGTSYGYTF
NA	TRBJ1-4	TRBV18	NA	TGTGCCAGCTCACCCGCGGGGGCGGGTGAAAAACTGTTTTTT	CASSPAGAGEKLFF
NA	TRBJ2-2	TRBV4-3	NA	TGCGCCAGCAGCCAAGAAACGGGCGTACACCCTAACACCGGGGAGCTGTTTTTT	CASSQETGVHPNTGELFF
NA	TRBJ1-2	TRBV4-3	NA	TGCGCCAGCAGCCATGATGGACAGTGGGGCTACACCTTC	CASSHDGQWGYTF
NA	TRBJ2-7	TRBV7-3	TRBD1	TGTGCCAGCAGCTTAGCTGGGGACAGGGGCCGTTACGAGCAGTACTTC	CASSLAGDRGRYEQYF
NA	TRBJ2-2	TRBV6-5	TRBD1	TGTGCCAGCAGGGGACAGGGGAACACCGGGGAGCTGTTTTTT	CASRGQGNTGELFF
NA	TRBJ1-5	TRBV5-6	NA	TGTGCCAGCAGCTTGGTTTTCTCCTTAAGCAATCAGCCCCAGCATTTT	CASSLVFSLSNQPQHF
once	TRBJ1-6	TRBV30	NA	TGTGCCTGGAGGCAACAGGGTATTTCACCCCTCCACTTT	CAWRQQGISPLHF
NA	TRBJ1-5	TRBV11-3	NA	TGTGCCAGCAGCTTCTCTGATAGCAATCAGCCCCAGCATTTT	CASSFSDSNQPQHF
few	TRBJ1-2	TRBV15	NA	TGTGCCACCAGCAGAGGATTAGTACGCGGCTACACCTTC	CATSRGLVRGYTF
NA	TRBJ2-3	TRBV5-1	NA	TGCGCCAGCAGCTTGCCGCTAGCTAGCACAGATACGCAGTATTTT	CASSLPLASTDTQYF
NA	TRBJ2-7	TRBV7-8	NA	TGTGCCAGCAGCTTAATAACAGGAGACTCCTACGAGCAGTACTTC	CASSLITGDSYEQYF
NA	TRBJ1-2	TRBV6-5	NA	TGTGCCAGCAGTGCGTCACGGGGCTACACCTTC	CASSASRGYTF
NA	TRBJ1-1	TRBV13	TRBD1	TGTGCCAGCAGCCGTCCCGGGACAGGGGTGAGGACTGAAGCTTTCTTT	CASSRPGTGVRTEAFF
NA	TRBJ2-3	TRBV29-1	NA	TGCAGCGTTGAACGGTCTAGCACAGATACGCAGTATTTT	CSVERSSTDTQYF
NA	TRBJ2-3	TRBV9	NA	TGTGCCAGCAGCGTAGGGGGAGTTTACACAGATACGCAGTATTTT	CASSVGGVYTDTQYF
NA	TRBJ1-2	TRBV11-3	TRBD1	TGTGCCAGCAGCTTAGAGACAGGGGGCAACTATGGCTACACCTTC	CASSLETGGNYGYTF
NA	TRBJ1-6	TRBV7-9	NA	TGTGCCAGCAGCCTAACCCATCCCAATTCACCCCTCCACTTT	CASSLTHPNSPLHF
NA	TRBJ2-5	TRBV5-1	TRBD1	TGCGCCAGCAGCCATACGACAGGGGGAGTGGGAGAGACCCAGTACTTC	CASSHTTGGVGETQYF
once	TRBJ1-1	TRBV7-6	TRBD1	TGTGCCAGCAGCTTAGTCCCGACAGGGCTCTTTATGAACACTGAAGCTTTCTTT	CASSLVPTGLFMNTEAFF
NA	TRBJ1-1	TRBV12-5	NA	TGTGCTAGTGGTTTGGACAGGGTCTCTGAAGCTTTCTTT	CASGLDRVSEAFF